This T cell receptor beta chain was sequenced for a study of Ad26.COV2.S vaccination and SARS-CoV-2 variants. Across the whole study: Donor was assigned to the Ad26.COV2.S arm of trial COV1001. Study-level points and caveats: Substantial post-vaccination breadth of spike-specific CD8+ and CD4+ T cell responses was reported. Across vaccine and placebo recipients, the breadth of non-spike TCRs was similar. While placebo recipients had lower spike-specific TCR breadth, vaccine recipients had more.

Germline V gene data show CDR1 as SGHRS and CDR2 as YFSETQ. CDR3 length equals 15 residues. V shed 4 bases and J 3 bases; nucleotides not matched to a gene: 3. The table came from immunoSEQ multiplex PCR; TCRdb's copy has only in-frame clones and leaves some out. The sample includes about 350,000 clones, roughly 91% of them seen just once. Indicated treatment: around 19 received Ad26.COV2.S at low or high dose, single or two shots; about 5 received placebo; per-sample allocation not given. Specimens were obtained on day 63 following the first vaccine or placebo injection. A remark on this clone: Its antigen is unknown.

Here the sequenced sample was peripheral blood, taken in a trial of Ad26.COV2.S vaccine versus placebo. The V gene is TRBV5-1, the J gene TRBJ2-2; 10 positions match TRBD1. The clonotype comes from a person aged 18-65 years who received the Ad26.COV2.S COVID-19 vaccine or a placebo. CDR3 sequence reads: CASSLGQGDTGELFF. DNA of the CDR3: TGCGCCAGCAGCCTCGGACAGGGGGACACCGGGGAGCTGTTTTTT.